The 18 T cell receptor beta chains in this list originate from one sample, sequenced in a study of T-cell reconstitution after alpha-beta-depleted transplantation in children (TCRdb year 2016). The treatment or condition label, as the study defines it: allogeneic hematopoietic cell transplantation with graft depleted of TCRalphabeta T cells and CD19 B cells. The protocol used for the library was PCR. The sequencer listed for this sample is Illumina HiSeq 2500. TCR libraries were prepared with molecular barcoding, using unique molecular identifiers to normalize TCRbeta repertoire quantification. TCRdb itself trimmed the public reads at Q25 with fastp, ran MiXCR and retained productive beta chains. Identical CDR3 proteins give one entry, which carries the most common genes and DNA. The sample includes 440,000 or so distinct CDR3 sequences, with roughly 43% observed a single time. 25% to 30% of the sample is held by the ten biggest clonotypes.

Source: PBMCs, taken before TCRalphabeta/CD19-depleted stem cell transplant. The receptor source for this set is a girl aged 2 to 9 with aplastic anemia, due to receive a stem cell transplant.

This clonotype came up a few times. This chain joins TRBV7-9 and TRBJ1-5, with D possibly TRBD1 on 6 matching bases. This CDR3 is built from 17 residues. Per the germline V gene, CDR1 is SEHNR and CDR2 is FQNEAQ (reference sequence). The V end was cut by 3 bases, the J end by 2 bases, with 17 bases between. The CDR3 region has the DNA TGTGCCAGCAGCTTGGGGCGCAGGGGAACGGGCAATCAGCCCCAGCATTTT. It translates to CASSLGRRGTGNQPQHF.

CDR3 sequence: CASPPGLARMDTQYF. CDR3 bases: TGTGCCAGCCCCCCGGGACTAGCTCGTATGGATACGCAGTATTTT. The chain links TRBV28 to TRBJ2-3, with 9 nucleotides matching TRBD2. The ends lost 8 bases at V and 6 bases at J; junction bases unmatched: 12. Germline lookup yields CDR1 MDHEN and CDR2 SYDVKM. The CDR3 has 15 residues.

The chain uses TRBV12-3 or TRBV12-4 and TRBJ2-5; D not certain. V was trimmed by 5 bases and J by 1 base, leaving 14 bases between them. This CDR3 is built from 15 residues. CDR3: CASSLIIGIQETQYF. The CDR3 nucleotides read TGTGCCAGCAGTCTAATAATAGGGATCCAAGAGACCCAGTACTTC.

Remarks on this clonotype: This may come from a read error, since a much larger clone is one base off. The chain has TRBV12-3 or TRBV12-4 and TRBJ1-1; unclear D gene. The CDR3 length is 13 residues. The DNA for the CDR3 is TGTGCCAGCAGTCCGGCGCGAGGCACTCAAGCTTTCTTT. It codes for CASSPARGTQAFF.

There are many counts of this clonotype. V is TRBV7-3 and J is TRBJ2-1; TRBD1 agrees at 9 bases. Germline CDR1 and CDR2: SGHTA and FQGTGA. The V gene end was trimmed by 6 bases and the J gene end by 7 bases; junction bases not matched to a gene: 10. The CDR3 is 15 residues long. CDR3 nucleotide sequence: TGTGCCAGCAGGACCCCCGGGACAGGGAGGAATGAGCAGTTCTTC. It codes for CASRTPGTGRNEQFF.

The chain employs TRBV9 and TRBJ2-3; 11 bases match TRBD2. Trimming at V came to 2 bases and at J to 0 bases, leaving 11 bases not matched to a gene. The CDR3 extends over 19 amino acids. Looked up from germline, CDR1 is SGDLS and CDR2 is YYNGEE. CDR3 protein: CASSVASGGLKPSTDTQYF. CDR3 in DNA: TGTGCCAGCAGCGTGGCTAGCGGGGGGCTCAAGCCTAGCACAGATACGCAGTATTTT.

The chain carries TRBV14 and TRBJ2-7, with 7 bases matching TRBD2. Germline CDR1 SGHDN, CDR2 FVKESK. CDR3 size: 14 residues. The ends lost 4 bases at V and 4 bases at J; junction bases unmatched: 7. Here the CDR3 reads CASSRYGEGYEQYF. The CDR3 DNA reads TGTGCCAGCAGCCGTTACGGGGAGGGGTACGAGCAGTACTTC.

The chain links TRBV12-3 or TRBV12-4 to TRBJ2-7; 9 nucleotides align to TRBD2. The CDR3 length is 14 residues. The V gene end was trimmed by 8 bases and the J gene end by 1 base; junction bases not matched to a gene: 6. The CDR3, as DNA: TGTGCCAGCGGCATAGCGGGAGCTTCCTACGAGCAGTACTTC. It yields the protein CASGIAGASYEQYF.

This clonotype showed up many times. This chain links TRBV19 with TRBJ1-4; no clear D gene. Trimming removed 6 bases at V and 4 bases at J, with 18 bases between. The CDR3 has 16 amino acids. Germline lookup yields CDR1 LNHDA and CDR2 SQIVND (reference sequence). Written as DNA, the CDR3 is TGTGCCAGTAGACCACCCGACAAGGCATTTAATGAAAAACTGTTTTTT. Protein sequence: CASRPPDKAFNEKLFF.

This chain connects TRBV10-3 to TRBJ2-7; D might be TRBD1 or TRBD2, each matching 5 bases. Germline CDR1 ENHRY, CDR2 SYGVKD. The CDR3 sequence is 16 residues long. The V end was cut by 6 bases, the J end by 2 bases, with 20 bases between. In nucleotides, the CDR3 is TGTGCCATCAGGCCCACCCCCGGGACCCAGGCCTACGAGCAGTACTTC. Translated: CAIRPTPGTQAYEQYF.

This clonotype showed up many times. The genes are TRBV20-1 and TRBJ2-7, with D perhaps matching TRBD1 or TRBD2 (5 bases each). The V gene lost 5 bases and the J gene lost 2 bases, with 7 bases spanning the gap. There are 11 residues in the CDR3. Germline V CDR1 and CDR2: DFQATT, SNEGSKA (reference sequence). For the CDR3, the DNA is TGCAGTGCTGGGGGACCCTACGAGCAGTACTTC. Amino acid sequence: CSAGGPYEQYF.

This clonotype occurred a few times. The chain links TRBV5-6 to TRBJ2-7, with TRBD2 as a possible D gene (5 bases). Germline CDR1 reads SGHDT; CDR2 reads YYEEEE. There are 13 residues in the CDR3. V lost 2 bases, J lost 3 bases, and 9 bases lay in between. The CDR3 is CASSFEGFYEQYF. In DNA, the CDR3 is TGTGCCAGCAGCTTCGAGGGATTCTACGAGCAGTACTTC.

The CDR3: CSGVRAGDTQYF. The CDR3 nucleotides read TGCAGCGGAGTTAGAGCGGGAGATACGCAGTATTTT. The chain employs TRBV29-1 and TRBJ2-3, with a possible D match to TRBD2 (6 bases). Germline V gene lookup returns CDR1 SQVTM and CDR2 ANQGSEA. There are 12 residues in the CDR3. The V and J ends lost 7 bases and 5 bases respectively, with 13 bases between them.

This clonotype was detected a few times. The rearrangement joins TRBV20-1 to TRBJ2-1; TRBD2 agrees at 8 bases. The V and J ends lost 3 bases and 7 bases, in that order; junction bases with no gene match: 11. Looked up from germline, CDR1 is DFQATT and CDR2 is SNEGSKA (reference sequence). The CDR3 length is 15 residues. In nucleotides, the CDR3 is TGCAGTGCTAGGTCGCGGCTAGCGGGCTTTAATGAGCAGTTCTTC. It translates to CSARSRLAGFNEQFF.

This clonotype was observed a single time. J is TRBJ2-5 and V is TRBV4-1; 10 nucleotides line up with TRBD2. Looked up from germline, CDR1 is MGHRA and CDR2 is YSYEKL. Germline trimming cut 0 bases from V and 6 bases from J; bases unmatched to any gene: 10. CDR3 length equals 17 residues. The CDR3 nucleotides read TGCGCCAGCAGCCAAGAGACAGCGGGAGGGCCTCTGAAGACCCAGTACTTC. Translated, it gives CASSQETAGGPLKTQYF.

V and J are TRBV15 and TRBJ2-3; no firm D call. Germline CDR1 and CDR2: LNHNV and YYDKDF (reference sequence). V dropped 1 base and J dropped 6 bases, with 5 bases sitting between them. The CDR3 runs 12 residues. The CDR3 protein is CATSRGGDTQYF. In DNA form, the CDR3 reads TGTGCCACCAGCAGAGGAGGCGATACGCAGTATTTT.

The V gene is TRBV12-3 or TRBV12-4, the J gene TRBJ2-1, with 7 bases identical to TRBD1. Trimming at V came to 8 bases and at J to 3 bases, leaving 1 base not matched to a gene. The CDR3 is 12 amino acids. CDR3 sequence: CASWTGYNEQFF. As DNA, the CDR3 is TGTGCCAGCTGGACAGGCTACAATGAGCAGTTCTTC.

The V gene is TRBV4-1, the J gene TRBJ2-7; 7 nucleotides agree with TRBD1. V lost 3 bases and J lost 4; bases outside the gene matches: 12. CDR3 length equals 16 residues. Germline V gives CDR1 MGHRA, CDR2 YSYEKL. CDR3 amino acids: CASSQTDRAARYEQYF. In nucleotides, the CDR3 is TGCGCCAGCAGCCAGACTGACAGGGCGGCGAGGTACGAGCAGTACTTC.